The 3 T cell receptor delta chains given below trace back to one sample, sequenced in a study of γδ T cells in repeated Plasmodium falciparum infection. TCRdb re-analyzed the multiplex PCR reads via CATT. The sample contains under 60,000 delta-chain clones, 1.6% of which appear only once. Flow sorting of PBMC yielded separate Vgamma9/Vdelta2+ and Vdelta2-negative gammadelta T cell populations for bulk repertoire analysis. The sample taken for sequencing was gamma-delta T cells from blood. These receptor sequences come from a pool of human donors (malaria-infected and uninfected, not separated).

A word on this clone: TCRdb lists the protein of a much larger clone for this DNA, which differs at residue 7, so this is likely a read error; the protein given here is translated from the DNA itself. The chain joins TRDV1 to TRDJ1; 11 bases align to TRDD3. No J gene is reported in TCRdb; it was inferred here by comparing the DNA with germline. Germline CDR1 TSWWSYY, CDR2 QGS. V dropped 2 bases and J dropped 10; count of bases not matched to a gene: 12. The CDR3 length is 16 residues. DNA of the CDR3: TGTGCTCTTGGGGAATTGACCTTGCTGGGGGATACAAGACTCATCTTT. Translated, it gives CALGELTLLGDTRLIF.

A remark on this clone: The amino acid sequence in TCRdb belongs to a much larger clone and departs from this DNA's translation at residue 16, likely a sequencing read error; the sequence shown is translated from the DNA. The rearrangement joins TRDV1 to TRDJ1; 10 bases match TRDD3. TCRdb supplies no J gene; here it was assigned by aligning the nucleotide sequence to germline. Unmatched junction bases numbered 30, after V lost 1 base and J lost 7 bases. Per the germline V gene, CDR1 is TSWWSYY and CDR2 is QGS. This CDR3 has 23 amino acids. The CDR3 region is CALGEPPSYRLGLGDMGGGKLIF. As DNA, the CDR3 is TGTGCTCTTGGGGAACCCCCCTCCTACAGATTAGGGCTGGGGGATATGGGAGGGGGTAAACTCATCTTT.

Details on this clone: A much larger clone sits a single nucleotide away, making a read error possible. This chain uses TRDV1 with TRDJ1; no firm D call. TCRdb is silent on the J gene; assignment here came from matching the DNA to germline. CDR3 length: 17 amino acids. The V gene lost 3 bases and the J gene lost 7 bases, with 24 bases spanning the gap. Per the germline V gene, CDR1 is TSWWSYY and CDR2 is QGS. The CDR3 region is CALGDRTLRRGRLKLIF. The CDR3, as DNA: TGTGCTCTTGGGGACCGAACTCTGCGTCGGGGCAGACTTAAACTCATCTTT.